The 10 T cell receptor beta chains below come from one sample, sequenced in a study of cytomegalovirus exposure and HLA in healthy donors. The PCR employed 60 Vbeta primers together with 13 Jbeta primers. The assay was immunoSEQ multiplex PCR, and TCRdb's table has in-frame clones only and misses some. This table holds under 150,000 clones, around four fifths found once. The sample taken for sequencing was PBMCs. The origin of the receptors is a man aged 25 to 40 in good health and CMV-seropositive.

The chain carries TRBV7-9 and TRBJ2-2; D is unresolved. Germline CDR1 SEHNR, CDR2 FQNEAQ (reference sequence). The CDR3 sequence is 17 residues long. Between the trimmed V and J ends, which lost 0 bases and 6 bases, there was a span of 17 bases. The CDR3 DNA reads TGTGCCAGCAGCTTAGCGCGTCGGGTTCGTGGCTCCGGGGAGCTGTTTTTT. Translation gives CASSLARRVRGSGELFF.

The genes are TRBV25-1 and TRBJ1-6; 8 bases are a match to TRBD1. The V gene end was trimmed by 5 bases and the J gene end by 6 bases; junction bases not matched to a gene: 3. The V gene's germline CDR1 is MGHDK and CDR2 SYGVNS. The CDR3 is 14 amino acids. CDR3 nucleotides: TGTGCCAGCAGTCGGGACAGGCTTAATTCACCCCTCCACTTT. Translated: CASSRDRLNSPLHF.

The chain joins TRBV19 to TRBJ2-2; no firm D call. Germline-derived CDR1 and CDR2 are LNHDA and SQIVND (reference sequence). The length of the CDR3 is 13 residues. CDR3: CVAAEDNTGELFF. In DNA, the CDR3 is TGTGTCGCGGCGGAAGATAATACCGGGGAGCTGTTTTTT.

This clone was counted between two and nine times. The CDR3 here is CASSRRGQGADTQYF. CDR3 bases: TGCGCCAGCAGCAGGCGGGGACAGGGTGCAGATACGCAGTATTTT. V gene TRBV5-1 combines with J gene TRBJ2-3; 9 bases match TRBD1. The CDR3 covers 15 residues. V was pared by 4 bases and J by 4 bases, with 7 bases of the junction left unmatched. Looked up from germline, CDR1 is SGHRS and CDR2 is YFSETQ.

The chain recombines TRBV28 with TRBJ2-6; no clear D gene. Germline V gene data show CDR1 as MDHEN and CDR2 as SYDVKM. This CDR3 is built from 16 residues. The V end lost 4 bases, the J end lost 0 bases, and 10 bases lay between the germline ends. DNA of the CDR3: TGTGCCAGCAGTTCCCCCATTAGCTCTGGGGCCAACGTCCTGACTTTC. It specifies CASSSPISSGANVLTF.

V and J are TRBV5-1 and TRBJ2-7; 9 positions agree with TRBD1. Trimming cost V 4 bases and J 3 bases; bases outside gene matches: 8. This CDR3 is built from 15 residues. Germline values: CDR1 SGHRS, CDR2 YFSETQ. This chain's CDR3 is CASSLQDRGFYEQYF. CDR3 sequence (DNA): TGCGCCAGCAGCCTCCAAGACAGGGGGTTCTACGAGCAGTACTTC.

The chain joins TRBV6-5 to TRBJ2-1; the D is unclear. This CDR3 comprises 15 residues. CDR1 is MNHEY and CDR2 is SVGAGI in the germline V gene. V lost 2 bases, J lost 4 bases, and 12 bases lay in between. CDR3 sequence (DNA): TGTGCCAGCAGTTACGCGAGAGAACAGTACAATGAGCAGTTCTTC. Translated: CASSYAREQYNEQFF.

V gene TRBV15 combines with J gene TRBJ2-4; 14 bases map to TRBD2. Germline V gene data show CDR1 as LNHNV and CDR2 as YYDKDF (reference sequence). Unmatched junction bases numbered 15, after V lost 9 bases and J lost 8 bases. This CDR3 has 17 residues. CDR3 nucleotide sequence: TGTGCCACGGCTGCAGGGACTAGCGGGAGCTTATTGGACATTCAGTACTTC. Translating it yields CATAAGTSGSLLDIQYF.

Here the CDR3 DNA reads TGTGCCAGCAAACCGGGTTCCACAGATACGCAGTATTTT. Amino acids: CASKPGSTDTQYF. The gene calls are TRBV27 and TRBJ2-3; the D is unclear. The V end lost 7 bases, the J end lost 2 bases, and 10 bases lay between the germline ends. The CDR3 has 13 amino acids. Germline V gene lookup returns CDR1 MNHEY and CDR2 SMNVEV (reference sequence).

The chain uses TRBV29-1 and TRBJ1-1; D is unresolved. Germline V gene sequence: CDR1 SQVTM, CDR2 ANQGSEA. The CDR3 has 12 residues. V gave up 7 bases and J gave up 0 bases, with 9 bases separating them. The CDR3 reads CSGDRVNTEAFF. DNA for the CDR3: TGCAGCGGTGATCGGGTGAACACTGAAGCTTTCTTT.